One sample yielded the 4 T cell receptor beta chains listed below, sequenced in a study of OX40 agonist ivuxolimab in advanced cancers. The repertoire was sequenced with immunoSEQ multiplex PCR; TCRdb's copy has only in-frame clones and lacks some. The data show around 53,000 clones, about 88% seen once. This sample comprised CD4+ or CD8+ T cells sorted from blood, obtained in a trial of the OX40 agonist ivuxolimab. The receptors originated from an adult with an advanced solid tumor such as melanoma, head and neck, liver or kidney cancer.

The gene calls are TRBV30 and TRBJ2-7; the D gene could be TRBD1 or TRBD2 (6 bases each). Germline V CDR1 and CDR2: GTSNPN, SVGIG (reference sequence). V was cut by 0 bases and J by 1 base, with 10 bases left in between. This CDR3 region has 14 residues. The CDR3 nucleotides are TGTGCCTGGAGTGTAGGGGGGATATCCTACGAGCAGTACTTC. This codes for CAWSVGGISYEQYF.

J is TRBJ2-7 and V is TRBV9, with 8 bases identical to TRBD2. This CDR3 contains 13 residues. J gave up 3 bases and V 3 bases, and 2 bases lay outside the gene matches. Germline CDR1 is SGDLS and CDR2 is YYNGEE. The CDR3 region has the DNA TGTGCCAGCAGCGGGGGGACTAGCTACGAGCAGTACTTC. Its protein product is CASSGGTSYEQYF.

The gene calls are TRBV30 and TRBJ2-1; 12 nucleotides align to TRBD2. Germline-derived CDR1 and CDR2 are GTSNPN and SVGIG (reference sequence). This CDR3 has 16 residues. The trim removed 3 bases at V and 7 bases at J, leaving 10 bases unmatched. CDR3 coding DNA: TGTGCCTGGAGGGAAAGACTAGCGGGAGTGGGTAATGAGCAGTTCTTC. It yields the protein CAWRERLAGVGNEQFF.

The rearrangement joins TRBV5-4 to TRBJ2-3; D might be TRBD1 (6 bases). The ends were cut back, 2 bases at V and 2 bases at J, with 9 bases in the middle. The CDR3 covers 14 residues. Germline-derived CDR1 and CDR2 are SGHNT and YYREEE (reference sequence). The CDR3 here is CASSLNRATDTQYF. CDR3 nucleotide sequence: TGTGCCAGCAGCTTAAACAGGGCCACAGATACGCAGTATTTT. The full variable domain, in which reference TRBV5-4 and TRBJ2-3 provide the parts outside the CDR3, is ETGVTQSPTHLIKTRGQQVTLRCSSQSGHNTVSWYQQALGQGPQFIFQYYREEENGRGNFPPRFSGLQFPNYSSELNVNALELDDSALYLCASSLNRATDTQYFGPGTRLTVL.